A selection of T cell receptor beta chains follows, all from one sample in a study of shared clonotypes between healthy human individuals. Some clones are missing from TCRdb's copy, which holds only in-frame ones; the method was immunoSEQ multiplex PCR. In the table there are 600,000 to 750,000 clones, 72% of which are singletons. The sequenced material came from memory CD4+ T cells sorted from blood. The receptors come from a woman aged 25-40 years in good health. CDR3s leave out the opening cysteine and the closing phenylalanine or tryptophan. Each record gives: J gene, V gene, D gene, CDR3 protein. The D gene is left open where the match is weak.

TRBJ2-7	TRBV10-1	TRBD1	ARQGRRYEQY
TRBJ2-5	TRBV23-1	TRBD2	ASSQGRRLAGGRWTETQY
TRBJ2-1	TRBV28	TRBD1	ASIRDRVRNEQF
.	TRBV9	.	ASWPEQY
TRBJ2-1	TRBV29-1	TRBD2	SVATSGNDEQF
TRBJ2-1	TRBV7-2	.	ASSLLGYNEQF
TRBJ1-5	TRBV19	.	ASTSVANQPQH
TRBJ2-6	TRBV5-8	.	ASSLAGQGANVLT
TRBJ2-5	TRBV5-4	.	ASSSFGTRKTQY
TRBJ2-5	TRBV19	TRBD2	ASSIQGGRPVQETQY
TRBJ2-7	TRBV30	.	AWSRGDPETEQY
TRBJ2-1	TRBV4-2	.	ASSQANTGPNEQF
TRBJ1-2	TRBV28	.	ASSRYRTFSYGYT
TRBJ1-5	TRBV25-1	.	ASSESSRDGSNQPQH
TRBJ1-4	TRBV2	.	ASSEARAYNEKLF
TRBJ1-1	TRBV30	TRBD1	AWSGQGAVNTEAF
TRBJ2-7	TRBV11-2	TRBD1	ASSSSPGQYEQY
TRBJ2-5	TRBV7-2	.	ASSLGNLPGETQY
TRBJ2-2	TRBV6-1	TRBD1	ASSRETGGLGELF
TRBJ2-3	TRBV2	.	ASQGPMSTDTQY
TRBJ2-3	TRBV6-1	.	ASRERTVGGTDTQY
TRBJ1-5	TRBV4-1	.	ASSHGPISNQPQH
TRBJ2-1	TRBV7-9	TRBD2	ASSLVIAGLVNEQF
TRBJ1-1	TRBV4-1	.	ASSQVGRTMNTEAF
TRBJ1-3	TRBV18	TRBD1	ASSPMADRALFSGNTIY
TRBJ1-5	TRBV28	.	ASSSMYQPQH
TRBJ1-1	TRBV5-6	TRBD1	ASSSRQGFYTEAF
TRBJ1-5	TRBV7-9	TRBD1	ASSLGQGSNQPQH
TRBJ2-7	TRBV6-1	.	ASSEPGYGEQY
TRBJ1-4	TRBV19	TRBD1	AKIDRGLGEKLF
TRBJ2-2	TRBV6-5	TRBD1	ASSYSTGVTGELF
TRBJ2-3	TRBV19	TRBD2	ASSPGLAGNRFNTDTQY
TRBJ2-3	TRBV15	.	ATSRVGEYDTQY
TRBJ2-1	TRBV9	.	ASSGGGDLNNEQF
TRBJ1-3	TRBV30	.	AWTGGSNTIY
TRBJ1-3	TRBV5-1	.	ASSVGQSKAPGNTIY
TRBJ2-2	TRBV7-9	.	ATTKSEAGELF
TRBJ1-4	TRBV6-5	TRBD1	ASSWDRGVNEKLF
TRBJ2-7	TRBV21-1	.	ASSQRDYSDEQY
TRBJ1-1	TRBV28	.	ASSLRVADTEAF
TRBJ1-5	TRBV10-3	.	AISETDGLNQPQH
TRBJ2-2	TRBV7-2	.	ASTATPGAITGELF
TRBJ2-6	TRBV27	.	ASRPAGRPGNSGANVLT
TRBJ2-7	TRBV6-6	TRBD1	ASSDTGGSSYEQY
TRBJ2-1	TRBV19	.	ASSFRSNLAKHNEQF
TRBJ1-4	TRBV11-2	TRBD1	ASSPTRQGMNEKLF
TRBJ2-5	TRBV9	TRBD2	ASSPRLAVLETQY
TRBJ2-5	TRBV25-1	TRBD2	ASSERTSGRAGIKTQY
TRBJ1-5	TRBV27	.	ASTAPGEPQH
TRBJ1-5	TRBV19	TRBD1	ASSIEGQGLIGYQPQH
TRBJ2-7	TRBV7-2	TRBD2	ASSSGLAGGVYEQY
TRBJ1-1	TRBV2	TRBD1	ARGQGMNTEAF
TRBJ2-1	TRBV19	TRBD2	ASTVSGSTYNEQF
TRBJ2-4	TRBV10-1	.	ASSERERTKNIQY
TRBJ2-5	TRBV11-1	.	ASSLVGLQETQY